Detailed here is one T cell receptor beta chain. Its antigen is not known. Random hexamers were used to reverse transcribe an amount of roughly 0.5 to 1 ug RNA. TCR beta CDR3 was amplified by immunoSEQ covering 54 Vbeta and 13 Jbeta. TCRdb itself ran the immunoSEQ multiplex PCR reads through MiXCR, one entry per CDR3 protein. Found here are under 300,000 distinct CDR3 sequences, about 96% of them singletons; the top ten hold 0.1%. With 6 bases removed from V and 7 bases from J, the gap between germline ends came to 27 bases. Germline V CDR1 and CDR2: MGHDK, SYGVNS. The CDR3 extends over 17 amino acids. The source of the sample is a study of CD8 T cells in Susac syndrome. Overall study results and limits: The Susac syndrome CD4+ T cell repertoires displayed no clonal expansion.

Source material: CD4+ T cells from PBMCs. The source is a human donor with Susac syndrome. The rearrangement uses TRBV25-1 and TRBJ2-5, with a possible D match to TRBD2 (7 bases). CDR3 residues: CASRTQGKGSRGGTQYF. CDR3 DNA: TGTGCCAGCAGAACCCAGGGGAAGGGGTCAAGGGGGGGGACCCAGTACTTC.